This note documents a single T cell receptor (beta chain) sequence. The data originate from a study of T cell changes during pregnancy in multiple sclerosis. The method was immunoSEQ multiplex PCR; TCRdb's version includes in-frame clones alone and lacks a portion of them. The sample lists 55,000 to 70,000 clones, approximately 92% occurring once. V trimming: 1 base; J trimming: 6 bases; junction bases outside the gene matches: 2. The CDR3 contains 13 residues. Germline V gives CDR1 GTSNPN, CDR2 SVGIG (reference sequence). The specimen comprised CD8+ T cells from peripheral blood mononuclear cells, sampled in the third trimester of pregnancy. The genes are TRBV30 and TRBJ1-5, with 8 bases fitting TRBD1. This sequence was found in a female donor in good health, enrolled as a control in a pregnancy study. The CDR3 DNA reads as TGTGCCTGGAGTGCAGGGGGCGGTCAGCCCCAGCATTTT. Translation: CAWSAGGGQPQHF.